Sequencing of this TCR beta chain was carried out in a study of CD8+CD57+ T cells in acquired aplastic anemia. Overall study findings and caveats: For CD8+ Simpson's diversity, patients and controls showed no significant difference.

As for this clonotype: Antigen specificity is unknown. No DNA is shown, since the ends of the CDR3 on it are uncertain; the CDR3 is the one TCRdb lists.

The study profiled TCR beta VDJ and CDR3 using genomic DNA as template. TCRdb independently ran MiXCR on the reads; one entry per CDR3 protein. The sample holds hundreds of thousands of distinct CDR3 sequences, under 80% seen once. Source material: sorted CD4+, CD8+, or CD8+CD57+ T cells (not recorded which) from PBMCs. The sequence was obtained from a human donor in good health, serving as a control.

CDR3 amino acids: CASSLVSSGYTFGHF. V is TRBV7-9 and J is TRBJ1-5; the table gives TRBD1 as D, unverified against the DNA. In germline, CDR1 is SEHNR, CDR2 FQNEAQ (reference sequence). The CDR3 is 15 amino acids in total, end residues counted.